This TCR beta chain derives from a study of blood T cell repertoires in COVID-19. About the research overall: Sites across the United States, Italy and Spain contributed samples from acute and convalescent COVID-19.

Original methodology: Scientists estimated how many nucleated cells there were by amplifying reference gene primers. Only in-frame clones appear in the TCRdb table, and some are missing; sequencing was by immunoSEQ multiplex PCR. For V, J and clone size, that table is used; D and trimming come from the DNA. This table has 270,000 or so clones, approximately 89% appearing once. Those designated as exposed participants met a COVID-19 case within 2 weeks before study entry. The CDR3 has 15 residues. V was cut by 5 bases and J by 3 bases, with 16 bases left in between. Per germline, CDR1 PRHDT and CDR2 FYEKMQ (reference sequence).

Sequencing input: PBMCs or T cells enriched from blood (not recorded which). The rearrangement uses TRBV13 and TRBJ1-1; D ambiguous. This TCR was sampled from a man aged 35 to 55 who had been exposed to COVID-19. The chain's CDR3 is CASSPLSGWDTEAFF. Here the CDR3 DNA reads TGTGCCAGCAGCCCTCTGTCGGGGTGGGACACTGAAGCTTTCTTT.